This entry describes one T cell receptor beta chain. Its specificity is unknown. The sample originates from a study of shared clonotypes between healthy human individuals. Overall study context: Donor ages ranged 18 to 49 years: two women, a few men. Study findings and constraints: Some naive CD4 clonotypes, around 5%, turned up in common across a handful of donors. Rarefaction analysis demonstrated incomplete sorted-subset sequencing notwithstanding large depth.

The germline CDR1 and CDR2 sequences are ENHRY and SYGVKD. J gave up 5 bases and V 0 bases, and 6 bases lay outside the gene matches. This CDR3 contains 15 residues. CD4+ cells yielded CD45RA+ naive and CD45RA-negative memory subsets. Data came from immunoSEQ multiplex PCR; TCRdb stores just in-frame clones and leaves some out. There are approximately 2.5 million clones in the sample; approximately 92% occur only once, and about 0.13% lies in the top ten. The rearrangement links TRBV10-3 to TRBJ1-1, with TRBD1 matching over 7 bases. This TCR was recovered from a man younger than 35 in good health. Sequenced material: naive CD4+ T cells sorted from blood. This sample's subset: CD45RA+ positively selected. The CDR3 DNA sequence: TGTGCCATCAGTGAGTCGTCAGGGGGTAGGACTGAAGCTTTCTTT. Its translation: CAISESSGGRTEAFF.